Below are 11 T cell receptor beta chains sequenced from a single sample in a study of blood T cell repertoires in COVID-19 (TCRdb year 2020). Libraries were made using the immunoSEQ multiplex PCR assay. TCRdb mirrors the immuneACCESS table, restricted to in-frame sequences. Some clones are absent from its copies; in checked studies, under half trace to an unresolved V gene, and the reason for the others is unknown. Recorded for this sample are 200,000 to 300,000 clones; under 90% of them occurred a single time. The top ten clonotypes cover 3.5% to 4.5% of the sample. The material sequenced was PBMCs or T cells enriched from blood (not recorded which). The receptor set was obtained from a woman aged 25 to 39 with acute COVID-19.

The V call is TRBV6-2 or TRBV6-3, the J call TRBJ1-1; TRBD1 matches 9 bases. Germline CDR1 MNHEY, CDR2 SVGEGT. CDR3 length: 13 residues. The V and J ends lost 4 bases and 4 bases, in that order; junction bases with no gene match: 1. CDR3 DNA sequence: TGTGCCAGCAGTTTGGACAGGGGCACTGAAGCTTTCTTT. Protein sequence: CASSLDRGTEAFF.

V and J are TRBV7-9 and TRBJ1-6, with 8 positions matching TRBD1. This CDR3 region has 15 residues. J lost 7 bases, V lost 5 bases, and 7 bases had no gene match. The V gene's germline CDR1 is SEHNR and CDR2 FQNEAQ (reference sequence). CDR3: CASSAGTGGNSPLHF. DNA of the CDR3: TGTGCCAGCAGCGCTGGGACAGGAGGGAATTCACCCCTCCACTTT.

This sequence joins TRBV5-5 and TRBJ2-4, with TRBD2 as a possible D gene (6 bases). Germline V lookup: CDR1 SGHKS, CDR2 YYEKEE (reference sequence). The CDR3 extends over 14 amino acids. Trimming stripped 0 bases from V and 8 bases from J, with 12 bases between. The chain's CDR3 is CASSLAGPGDIQYF. For the CDR3, the DNA is TGTGCCAGCAGCTTGGCGGGACCGGGAGACATTCAGTACTTC. The variable domain in full, with the rest retrieved from reference TRBV5-5 and TRBJ2-4, is DAGVTQSPTHLIKTRGQQVTLRCSPISGHKSVSWYQQVLGQGPQFIFQYYEKEERGRGNFPDRFSARQFPNYSSELNVNALLLGDSALYLCASSLAGPGDIQYFGAGTRLSVL.

This rearrangement joins TRBV6-5 to TRBJ1-2, with TRBD1 as a possible D gene (5 bases). Germline V lookup: CDR1 MNHEY, CDR2 SVGAGI. V lost 7 bases to trimming and J lost 0 bases, with 9 bases between them. This CDR3 has 13 amino acids. CDR3 in DNA: TGTGCCAGCAAACAGGCTGCTAACTATGGCTACACCTTC. This codes for CASKQAANYGYTF.

The chain couples TRBV30 to TRBJ1-4; TRBD1 matches 10 bases. The trim removed 1 base at V and 10 bases at J, leaving 6 bases unmatched. Germline CDR1 reads GTSNPN; CDR2 reads SVGIG (reference sequence). The CDR3 extends over 14 amino acids. CDR3 nucleotides: TGTGCCTGGAGTGGCGGGACAGGGGAGCGAAAACTGTTTTTT. It is translated as CAWSGGTGERKLFF.

The J gene is TRBJ1-4, the V gene TRBV6-1, with 8 bases that match TRBD1. The CDR3 length is 16 residues. Trimming removed 4 bases from V and 4 bases from J; junction bases left unmatched: 8. CDR1 is MNHNS and CDR2 is SASEGT in the germline V gene. CDR3 nucleotide sequence: TGTGCCAGCAGTGGAACCTACAGGGGGTATAATGAAAAACTGTTTTTT. This gives the protein CASSGTYRGYNEKLFF.

The chain joins TRBV4-1 to TRBJ1-1; 8 nucleotides line up with TRBD1. There are 17 residues in the CDR3. The germline CDR1 and CDR2 sequences are MGHRA and YSYEKL. V trimming: 4 bases; J trimming: 3 bases; junction bases outside the gene matches: 13. The CDR3 coding sequence is TGCGCCAGCAGCCCAGCGCTAGCAGGGGGCCCGGACACTGAAGCTTTCTTT. Translating it yields CASSPALAGGPDTEAFF.

The table lists this clone with a count of one. The chain recombines TRBV28 with TRBJ1-3; 8 bases agree with TRBD1. Trimming at V came to 5 bases and at J to 3 bases, leaving 9 bases not matched to a gene. Germline CDR1 is MDHEN and CDR2 is SYDVKM. CDR3 length: 16 residues. DNA for the CDR3: TGTGCCAGCAGTACCCGAACAGGGGGGGGTGGAAACACCATATATTTT. This sequence encodes CASSTRTGGGGNTIYF.

This sequence joins TRBV7-2 and TRBJ2-5, with 9 bases that match TRBD2. Germline trimming cut 4 bases from V and 0 bases from J; bases unmatched to any gene: 9. Germline V gene sequence: CDR1 SGHTA, CDR2 FQGNSA. The CDR3 is made up of 17 amino acids. This chain's CDR3 is CASSSSLLAGYQETQYF. The CDR3 nucleotides read TGTGCCAGCAGCTCCTCCCTTCTAGCGGGGTACCAAGAGACCCAGTACTTC. Together with reference TRBV7-2 and TRBJ2-5, the CDR3 gives the full variable domain: GAGVSQSPSNKVTEKGKDVELRCDPISGHTALYWYRQSLGQGLEFLIYFQGNSAPDKSGLPSDRFSAERTGGSVSTLTIQRTQQEDSAVYLCASSSSLLAGYQETQYFGPGTRLLVL.

The chain has TRBV11-2 and TRBJ2-1; weak D call: TRBD2 (6 bases). CDR1 is SGHAT, CDR2 FQNNGV, per germline. This CDR3 has 16 amino acids. Trimming left V 2 bases short and J 9 bases short, with 20 bases between. The CDR3 sequence is CASSLTPATSSSEQFF. In nucleotides, the CDR3 is TGTGCCAGCAGCTTAACCCCCGCGACTAGTTCGAGTGAGCAGTTCTTC.

J is TRBJ2-7 and V is TRBV15, with 10 bases matching TRBD1. Germline CDR1 reads LNHNV; CDR2 reads YYDKDF (reference sequence). Trimming cost V 1 base and J 4 bases; bases outside gene matches: 13. This CDR3 is 18 amino acids long. CDR3 DNA sequence: TGTGCCACCAGCAGAGGGGGAGGTGGGGGACAGGGGCTATACGAGCAGTACTTC. Encoded protein: CATSRGGGGGQGLYEQYF. Variable domain in full (rest from reference TRBV15 and TRBJ2-7): DAMVIQNPRYQVTQFGKPVTLSCSQTLNHNVMYWYQQKSSQAPKLLFHYYDKDFNNEADTPDNFQSRRPNTSFCFLDIRSPGLGDTAMYLCATSRGGGGGQGLYEQYFGPGTRLTVT.